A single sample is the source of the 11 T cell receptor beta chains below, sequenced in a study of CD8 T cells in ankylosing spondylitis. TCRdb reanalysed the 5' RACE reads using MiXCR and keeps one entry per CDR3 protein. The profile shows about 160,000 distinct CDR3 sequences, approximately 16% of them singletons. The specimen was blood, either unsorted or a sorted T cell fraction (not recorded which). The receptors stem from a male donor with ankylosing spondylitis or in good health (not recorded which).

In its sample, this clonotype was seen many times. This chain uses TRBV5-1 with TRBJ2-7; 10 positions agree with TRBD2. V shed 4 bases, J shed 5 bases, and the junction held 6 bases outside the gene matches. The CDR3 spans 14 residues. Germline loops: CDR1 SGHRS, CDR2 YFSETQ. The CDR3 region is CASSPGLALHEQYF. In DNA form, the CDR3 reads TGCGCCAGCAGCCCGGGACTAGCGTTGCACGAGCAGTACTTC.

In nucleotides, the CDR3 is TGTGCCAGCAGCTTGAATTTCGGGACAGGGCTCCAAGAGACCCAGTACTTC. Its translation is CASSLNFGTGLQETQYF. This rearrangement joins TRBV5-5 to TRBJ2-5; 9 nucleotides align to TRBD1. From germline, CDR1 is SGHKS and CDR2 YYEKEE (reference sequence). The J segment lost 1 base and the V segment lost 1 base, leaving 8 bases of the junction unmatched. This CDR3 comprises 17 residues.

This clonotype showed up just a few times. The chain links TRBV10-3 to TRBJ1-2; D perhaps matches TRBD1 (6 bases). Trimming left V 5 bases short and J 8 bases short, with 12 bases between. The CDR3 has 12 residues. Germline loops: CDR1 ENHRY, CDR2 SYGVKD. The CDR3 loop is CAISSSGEGYTF. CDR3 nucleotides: TGTGCCATCAGTTCCTCAGGGGAAGGCTACACCTTC.

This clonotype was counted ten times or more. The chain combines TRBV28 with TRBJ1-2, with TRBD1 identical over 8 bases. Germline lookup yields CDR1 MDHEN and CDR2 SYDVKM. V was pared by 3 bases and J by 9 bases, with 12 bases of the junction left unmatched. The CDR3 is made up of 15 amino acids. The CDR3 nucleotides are TGTGCCAGCAGTTTTGGAAAGCAGGGGGCGAGGAGCTACACCTTC. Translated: CASSFGKQGARSYTF.

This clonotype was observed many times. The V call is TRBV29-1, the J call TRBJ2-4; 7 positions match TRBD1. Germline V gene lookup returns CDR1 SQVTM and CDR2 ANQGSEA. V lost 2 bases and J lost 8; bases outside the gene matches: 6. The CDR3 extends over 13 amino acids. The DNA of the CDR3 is TGCAGCGTTGAAAGAGCAGGGGGATACATTCAGTACTTC. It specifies CSVERAGGYIQYF. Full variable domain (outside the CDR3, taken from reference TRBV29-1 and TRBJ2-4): SAVISQKPSRDICQRGTSLTIQCQVDSQVTMMFWYRQQPGQSLTLIATANQGSEATYESGFVIDKFPISRPNLTFSTLTVSNMSPEDSSIYLCSVERAGGYIQYFGAGTRLSVL.

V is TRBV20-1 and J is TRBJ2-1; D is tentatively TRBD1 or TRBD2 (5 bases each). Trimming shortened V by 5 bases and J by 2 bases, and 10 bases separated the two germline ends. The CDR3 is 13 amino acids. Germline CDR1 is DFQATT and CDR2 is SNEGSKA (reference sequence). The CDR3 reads CSAPGTAYNEQFF. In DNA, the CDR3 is TGCAGTGCTCCCGGGACGGCCTACAATGAGCAGTTCTTC.

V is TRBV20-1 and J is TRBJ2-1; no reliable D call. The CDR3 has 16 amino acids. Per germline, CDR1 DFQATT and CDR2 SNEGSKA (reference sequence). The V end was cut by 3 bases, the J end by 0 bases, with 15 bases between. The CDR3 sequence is CSASIYQVLSYNEQFF. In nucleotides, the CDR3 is TGCAGTGCTAGTATCTACCAGGTCCTCTCCTACAATGAGCAGTTCTTC.

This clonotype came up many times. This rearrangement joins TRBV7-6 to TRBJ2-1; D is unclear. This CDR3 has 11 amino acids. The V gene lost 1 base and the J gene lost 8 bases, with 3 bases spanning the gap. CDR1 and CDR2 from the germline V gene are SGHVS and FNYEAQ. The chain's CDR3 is CASSLGDEQFF. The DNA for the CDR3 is TGTGCCAGCAGCTTAGGGGATGAGCAGTTCTTC.

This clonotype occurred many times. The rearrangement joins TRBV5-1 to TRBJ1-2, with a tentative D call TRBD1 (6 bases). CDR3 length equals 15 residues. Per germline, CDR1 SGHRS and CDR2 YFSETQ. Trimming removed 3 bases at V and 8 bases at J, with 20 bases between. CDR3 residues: CASSSDQGTLGGYTF. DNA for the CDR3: TGCGCCAGCAGCTCCGACCAGGGGACCTTAGGGGGCTACACCTTC.

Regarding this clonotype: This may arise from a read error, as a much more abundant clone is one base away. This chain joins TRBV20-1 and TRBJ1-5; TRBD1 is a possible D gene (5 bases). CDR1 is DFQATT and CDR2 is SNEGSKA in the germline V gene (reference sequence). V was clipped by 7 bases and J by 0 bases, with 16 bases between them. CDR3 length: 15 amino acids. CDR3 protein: CSVMPQGPSNQPQHF. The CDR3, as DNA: TGCAGTGTAATGCCCCAGGGTCCTAGCAATCAGCCCCAGCATTTT.

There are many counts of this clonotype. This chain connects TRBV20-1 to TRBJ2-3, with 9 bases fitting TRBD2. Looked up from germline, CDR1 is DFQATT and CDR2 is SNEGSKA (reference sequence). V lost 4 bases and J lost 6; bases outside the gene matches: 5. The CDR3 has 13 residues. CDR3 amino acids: CSATGTSFDTQYF. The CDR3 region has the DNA TGCAGTGCTACAGGGACTAGCTTCGATACGCAGTATTTT.